This T cell receptor (beta chain) was identified during a study of somatic mutations in cytotoxic T cells in rheumatoid arthritis. The protocol was immunoSEQ multiplex PCR, while the TCRdb copy is restricted to in-frame clones and leaves out a portion. The sample holds some 30,000 clones, around 90% seen once. Germline V gives CDR1 LNHDA, CDR2 SQIVND (reference sequence). Between the trimmed V and J ends, which lost 1 base and 3 bases, there was a span of 4 bases. This CDR3 comprises 13 residues. The gene calls are TRBV19 and TRBJ2-1; D gene ambiguous. The sample consisted of CD8+ T cells sorted from blood. The receptor's source is an adult with rheumatoid arthritis. The CDR3 DNA sequence: TGTGCCAGTAGTATAGCTAACTACAATGAGCAGTTCTTC. Translation gives CASSIANYNEQFF.